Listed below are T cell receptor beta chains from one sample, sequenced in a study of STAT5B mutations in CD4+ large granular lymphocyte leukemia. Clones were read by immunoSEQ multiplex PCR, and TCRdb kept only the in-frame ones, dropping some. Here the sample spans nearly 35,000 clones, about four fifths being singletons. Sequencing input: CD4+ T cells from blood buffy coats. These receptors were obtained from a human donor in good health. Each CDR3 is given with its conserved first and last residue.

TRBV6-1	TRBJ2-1	CASSDVDTGSKEQFF
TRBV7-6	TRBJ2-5	CASNAGGPYETQYF
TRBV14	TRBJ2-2	CASSPTGPNTGELFF
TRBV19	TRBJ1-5	CASSPWTGGGNQPQHF
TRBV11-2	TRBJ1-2	CASSQDRVYGYTF
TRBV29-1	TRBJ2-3	CSVDSGVTDTQYF
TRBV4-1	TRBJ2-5	CASSLTPGRETQYF
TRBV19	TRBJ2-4	CASSTKTSGRSIQYF
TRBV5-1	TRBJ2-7	CASSLGGMGHEQYF
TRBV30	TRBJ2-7	CAWSGGTYRGEQYF
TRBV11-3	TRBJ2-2	CASTSGQGGMLFF
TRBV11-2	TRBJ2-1	CASSPLDRVGEQFF
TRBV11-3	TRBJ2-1	CASSLNSGGANEQFF
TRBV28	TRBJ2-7	CASSTPGGFYEQYF
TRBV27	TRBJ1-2	CASSFRGVSYGYTF
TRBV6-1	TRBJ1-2	CASNLRDREFYGYTF
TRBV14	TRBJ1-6	CASSQDGAGTSPLHF
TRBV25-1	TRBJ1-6	CASSDREDSPLHF
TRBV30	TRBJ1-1	CAWSVNWDTEAFF
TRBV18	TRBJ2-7	CASSDSTRYEQYF
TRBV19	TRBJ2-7	CASSIGPGKGYEQYF
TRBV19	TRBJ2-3	CASSIEADQSTDTQYF
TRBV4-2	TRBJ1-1	CASSQDYRNTEAFF